This entry lists 5 T cell receptor beta chains sequenced from one sample in a study of immune evolution from preneoplasia to lung adenocarcinoma. Sequencing was performed with immunoSEQ multiplex PCR; in TCRdb, only in-frame clones are kept and a portion is missing. The sample lists 4,300 or so clones; roughly 80% were seen once. Material: FFPE lung adenocarcinoma in situ tissue. The receptors originated from a person aged 55-85 years with lung adenocarcinoma.

The CDR3 reads CASSQDPGGAYEQFF. CDR3 nucleotides: TGCGCCAGCAGCCAAGATCCCGGGGGGGCGTATGAGCAGTTCTTC. V is TRBV4-3 and J is TRBJ2-1, with 8 bases identical to TRBD2. V lost 0 bases, J lost 8 bases, and 6 bases stayed unmatched. The CDR3 consists of 15 residues. CDR1 is LGHNA and CDR2 is YSLEER in the germline V gene.

This clone was counted once. The rearrangement uses TRBV2 and TRBJ1-2, with D perhaps matching TRBD1 (6 bases). Trimming took off 6 bases at V and 4 bases at J, with 18 bases between the two ends. The CDR3 is 15 residues long. CDR1 and CDR2 (germline): SNHLY, FYNNEI. The DNA of the CDR3 is TGTGCCAGCAGCTCACAGGGATACCCTATCTATGGCTACACCTTC. Translating gives CASSSQGYPIYGYTF.

This clone is a singleton in its sample. V and J are TRBV2 and TRBJ1-5, with a possible D match to TRBD1 (6 bases). Trimming removed 7 bases at V and 4 bases at J, with 14 bases between. The germline gives CDR1 SNHLY, CDR2 FYNNEI. This CDR3 has 14 residues. CDR3 residues: CASTVEQGNQPQHF. The CDR3 DNA reads TGTGCCAGCACCGTTGAACAGGGAAATCAGCCCCAGCATTTT. Together with reference TRBV2 and TRBJ1-5, the CDR3 gives the full variable domain: EPEVTQTPSHQVTQMGQEVILRCVPISNHLYFYWYRQILGQKVEFLVSFYNNEISEKSEIFDDQFSVERPDGSNFTLKIRSTKLEDSAMYFCASTVEQGNQPQHFGDGTRLSIL.

The chain has TRBV2 and TRBJ1-6, with D unclear. V was shortened by 0 bases and J by 6 bases, with 9 bases between the two germline ends. The CDR3 is 15 amino acids. The germline gives CDR1 SNHLY, CDR2 FYNNEI. This CDR3 reads CASSEAWQPNSPLHF. CDR3 coding DNA: TGTGCCAGCAGTGAAGCATGGCAGCCTAATTCACCCCTCCACTTT.

V gene TRBV7-2 combines with J gene TRBJ1-5; 8 bases match TRBD1. With V trimmed by 4 bases and J by 10 bases, 12 bases remained unmatched. CDR1 is SGHTA and CDR2 is FQGNSA in the germline V gene. The CDR3 is made up of 15 amino acids. DNA for the CDR3: TGTGCCAGCAGCTCCGGGGGACAGGCCTTTGAACCCCAGCATTTT. It yields the protein CASSSGGQAFEPQHF.